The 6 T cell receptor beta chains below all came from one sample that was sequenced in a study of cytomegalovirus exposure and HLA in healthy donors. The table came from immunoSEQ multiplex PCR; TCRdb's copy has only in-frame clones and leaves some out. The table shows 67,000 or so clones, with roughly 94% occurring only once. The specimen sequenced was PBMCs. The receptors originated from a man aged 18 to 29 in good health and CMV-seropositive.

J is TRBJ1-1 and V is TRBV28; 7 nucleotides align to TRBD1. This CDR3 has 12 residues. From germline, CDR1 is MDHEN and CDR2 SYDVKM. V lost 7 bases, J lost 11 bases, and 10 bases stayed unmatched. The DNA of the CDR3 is TGTGCCAGCAAATTGGGACAGCGAAGGGCTTTCTTT. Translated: CASKLGQRRAFF.

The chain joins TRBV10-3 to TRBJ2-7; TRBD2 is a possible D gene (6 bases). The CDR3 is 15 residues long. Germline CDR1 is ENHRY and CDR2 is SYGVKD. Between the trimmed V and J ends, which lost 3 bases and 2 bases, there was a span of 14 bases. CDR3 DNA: TGTGCCATCAGTGAATCGGGGGAGAGCCCCTACGAGCAGTACTTC. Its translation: CAISESGESPYEQYF.

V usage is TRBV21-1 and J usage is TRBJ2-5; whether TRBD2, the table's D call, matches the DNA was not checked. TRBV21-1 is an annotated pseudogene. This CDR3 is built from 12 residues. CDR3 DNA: TGTGCCAGCAGCCCTGCGCAAGAGACCCAGTACTTC. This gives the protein CASSPAQETQYF.

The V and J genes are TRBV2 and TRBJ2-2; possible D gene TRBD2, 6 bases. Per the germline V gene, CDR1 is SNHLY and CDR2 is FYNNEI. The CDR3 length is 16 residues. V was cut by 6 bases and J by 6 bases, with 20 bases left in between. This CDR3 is CASRGSLGGVAGELFF. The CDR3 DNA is TGTGCCAGCAGGGGTTCCCTCGGCGGGGTGGCCGGGGAGCTGTTTTTT.

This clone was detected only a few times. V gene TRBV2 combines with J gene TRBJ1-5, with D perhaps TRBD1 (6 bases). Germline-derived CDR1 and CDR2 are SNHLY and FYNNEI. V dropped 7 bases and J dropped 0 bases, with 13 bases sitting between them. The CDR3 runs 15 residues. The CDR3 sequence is CASKVGAVSNQPQHF. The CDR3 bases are TGTGCCAGCAAGGTGGGGGCGGTTAGCAATCAGCCCCAGCATTTT. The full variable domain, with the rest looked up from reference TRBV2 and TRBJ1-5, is EPEVTQTPSHQVTQMGQEVILRCVPISNHLYFYWYRQILGQKVEFLVSFYNNEISEKSEIFDDQFSVERPDGSNFTLKIRSTKLEDSAMYFCASKVGAVSNQPQHFGDGTRLSIL.

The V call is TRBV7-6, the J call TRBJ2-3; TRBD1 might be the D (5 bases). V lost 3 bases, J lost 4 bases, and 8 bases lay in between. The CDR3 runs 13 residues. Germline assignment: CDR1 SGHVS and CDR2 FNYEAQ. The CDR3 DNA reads TGTGCCAGCAGCTTCCAGGGCGCAGATACGCAGTATTTT. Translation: CASSFQGADTQYF.